Below are 22 T cell receptor beta chains sequenced from a single sample in a study of Graves' ophthalmopathy and Graves' hyperthyroidism. Beta-chain TCR CDR3 regions were amplified from RNA transcripts. Second-round multiplex PCR came after first-round RT-PCR with HTBI primers. TCRdb re-analysed the multiplex PCR reads in MiXCR, keeping a single row per CDR3 protein. The table has 500,000 to 800,000 distinct CDR3 sequences, approximately 39% seen once. Sequencing input: peripheral blood. The receptor source for this set is an adult man with Graves' ophthalmopathy.

The chain combines TRBV7-6 with TRBJ2-7; D possibly corresponds to TRBD1 (6 bases). The CDR3 consists of 16 residues. Trimming took 0 bases from V and 7 from J, leaving 19 bases between them. Germline V CDR1 and CDR2: SGHVS, FNYEAQ. In DNA, the CDR3 is TGTGCCAGCAGCTTAGCTTCGGCCACCGGGACACGAGAGCAGTACTTC. This sequence encodes CASSLASATGTREQYF.

The chain employs TRBV25-1 and TRBJ1-4, with D tentatively TRBD1 (6 bases). The germline gives CDR1 MGHDK, CDR2 SYGVNS. Trimming took 1 base from V and 6 from J, leaving 15 bases between them. The CDR3 consists of 16 residues. The CDR3 bases are TGTGCCAGCAGTGAATTTGAGGACAGTGTGGATGAAAAACTGTTTTTT. It specifies CASSEFEDSVDEKLFF.

This clonotype was picked up many times. This chain links TRBV6-4 with TRBJ2-2, with unresolved D. Trimming removed 0 bases at V and 1 base at J, with 3 bases between. Germline V CDR1 and CDR2: MRHNA, SNTAGT. The CDR3 is 14 residues long. In DNA form, the CDR3 reads TGTGCCAGCAGTGACTCGATGAACACCGGGGAGCTGTTTTTT. It encodes CASSDSMNTGELFF.

V and J are TRBV11-2 and TRBJ2-7, with no clear D. Trimming stripped 2 bases from V and 2 bases from J, with 13 bases between. The CDR3 contains 15 residues. Germline assignment: CDR1 SGHAT and CDR2 FQNNGV. The chain's CDR3 is CASSLHTSITYEQYF. The CDR3 region has the DNA TGTGCCAGCAGCTTACATACCTCGATCACCTACGAGCAGTACTTC.

The sample holds many counts of this clonotype. One junction end does not reproduce the germline sequence, and a read error may be involved. This rearrangement joins TRBV12-3 or TRBV12-4 to TRBJ2-5; 8 bases agree with TRBD2. CDR3 length: 14 amino acids. For the CDR3, the DNA is TGTGCCAGCAGCTTAGTTGCGGGAGGAGAGACCCAGTACTTC. As protein: CASSLVAGGETQYF.

This clonotype was recorded at least ten times. V is TRBV29-1 and J is TRBJ1-1, with a possible D match to TRBD1 (6 bases). CDR3 length equals 14 residues. V lost 2 bases to trimming and J lost 6 bases, with 16 bases between them. Germline lookup yields CDR1 SQVTM and CDR2 ANQGSEA. The CDR3 reads CSVERGNLISEAFF. The CDR3 DNA reads TGCAGCGTTGAAAGGGGGAACCTCATCTCTGAAGCTTTCTTT. The full variable domain, in which reference TRBV29-1 and TRBJ1-1 provide the parts outside the CDR3, is SAVISQKPSRDICQRGTSLTIQCQVDSQVTMMFWYRQQPGQSLTLIATANQGSEATYESGFVIDKFPISRPNLTFSTLTVSNMSPEDSSIYLCSVERGNLISEAFFGQGTRLTVV.

In its sample, this clonotype was seen a few times. V is TRBV25-1 and J is TRBJ2-3; possible D gene TRBD2, 6 bases. The CDR3 contains 15 residues. Trimming removed 7 bases from V and 0 bases from J, with 14 bases in between. The V gene's germline CDR1 is MGHDK and CDR2 SYGVNS. The CDR3 protein is CASTQGSGSTDTQYF. Here the CDR3 DNA reads TGTGCCAGCACCCAAGGGAGCGGGAGCACAGATACGCAGTATTTT.

V is TRBV29-1 and J is TRBJ1-6; TRBD1 aligns across 7 bases. Trimming at V came to 4 bases and at J to 7 bases, leaving 7 bases not matched to a gene. CDR1 SQVTM and CDR2 ANQGSEA come from the germline V gene. This CDR3 has 14 residues. The CDR3 region is CSVADRVRNSPLHF. For the CDR3, the DNA is TGCAGCGTTGCCGACAGGGTTAGAAATTCACCCCTCCACTTT.

This rearrangement joins TRBV15 to TRBJ2-2, with D possibly matching TRBD2 (6 bases). Trimming shortened V by 1 base and J by 2 bases, and 11 bases separated the two germline ends. Per germline, CDR1 LNHNV and CDR2 YYDKDF (reference sequence). The CDR3 has 16 amino acids. This CDR3 reads CATSRGSGANTGELFF. CDR3 in DNA: TGTGCCACCAGCAGAGGATCGGGAGCTAACACCGGGGAGCTGTTTTTT.

In its sample, this clonotype was seen many times. The CDR3 loop is CSVSPGTTPTEQYF. In nucleotides, the CDR3 is TGCAGCGTTAGCCCCGGGACTACTCCTACCGAGCAGTACTTC. The chain joins TRBV29-1 to TRBJ2-7; the match to TRBD2 covers 7 bases. Germline V CDR1 and CDR2: SQVTM, ANQGSEA. CDR3 size: 14 residues. Trimming took 5 bases from V and 6 from J; bases not matched to a gene: 13.

V gene TRBV7-9 combines with J gene TRBJ2-7; 9 positions agree with TRBD2. CDR1 and CDR2 from the germline V gene are SEHNR and FQNEAQ (reference sequence). J lost 2 bases, V lost 5 bases, and 13 bases had no gene match. This CDR3 has 17 amino acids. The CDR3 DNA sequence: TGTGCCAGCAGCCCGCCGGCTAGACTAGCGGACCCCTACGAGCAGTACTTC. This gives the protein CASSPPARLADPYEQYF.

With regard to this clonotype: Given a much more abundant clone one base away, this may be a read error. DNA for the CDR3: TGTGCCAGTAGTATGGGACAGCACTACGAGCAGTACTTC. As protein: CASSMGQHYEQYF. The V and J genes are TRBV19 and TRBJ2-7; 7 bases map to TRBD1. Germline V gene data show CDR1 as LNHDA and CDR2 as SQIVND (reference sequence). CDR3 length equals 13 residues. V dropped 3 bases and J dropped 3; count of bases not matched to a gene: 2.

This clonotype has a handful of counts. The V call is TRBV7-2, the J call TRBJ2-3, with TRBD2 matching over 8 bases. V lost 5 bases to trimming and J lost 4 bases; unmatched junction nucleotides: 8. The germline V gene encodes CDR1 SGHTA and CDR2 FQGNSA. This CDR3 spans 15 amino acids. The CDR3 DNA follows: TGTGCCAGCAGCCGCGGGGGGCAGGTCGCAGATACGCAGTATTTT. Translating it yields CASSRGGQVADTQYF.

The chain joins TRBV19 to TRBJ1-4; no reliable D call. Trimming removed 3 bases from V and 3 bases from J, with 11 bases in between. Germline assignment: CDR1 LNHDA and CDR2 SQIVND (reference sequence). The CDR3 totals 15 residues. CDR3 sequence: CASSISDVSNEKLFF. The CDR3 nucleotides are TGTGCCAGTAGTATTTCGGACGTCTCTAATGAAAAACTGTTTTTT.

The gene calls are TRBV15 and TRBJ1-1; D call uncertain. In germline, CDR1 is LNHNV, CDR2 YYDKDF (reference sequence). The CDR3 loop spans 15 amino acids. Deletions cut 11 bases from V and 4 bases from J, with 23 bases between. The CDR3 loop reads CAAISESMGITEAFF. The CDR3 region has the DNA TGTGCCGCCATCAGTGAGTCGATGGGGATCACTGAAGCTTTCTTT.

In its sample, this clonotype was seen many times. The CDR3 sequence is CASSVARDNTYGYTF. The CDR3 bases are TGTGCCAGCAGCGTAGCGAGGGACAACACCTATGGCTACACCTTC. The V and J genes are TRBV9 and TRBJ1-2; maybe TRBD1 (6 bases). Germline V gene lookup returns CDR1 SGDLS and CDR2 YYNGEE. CDR3 length: 15 amino acids. V lost 0 bases, J lost 4 bases, and 13 bases lay in between. Together with reference TRBV9 and TRBJ1-2, the CDR3 gives the full variable domain: DSGVTQTPKHLITATGQRVTLRCSPRSGDLSVYWYQQSLDQGLQFLIQYYNGEERAKGNILERFSAQQFPDLHSELNLSSLELGDSALYFCASSVARDNTYGYTFGSGTRLTVV.

Concerning this clonotype: A single base separates this from a much larger clone, so it may be a read error. This is likely a read error, given that the CDR3 carries no conserved phenylalanine or tryptophan at its end. The chain uses TRBV20-1 and TRBJ2-5, with TRBD2 matching 8 bases. The ends lost 4 bases at V and 3 bases at J; junction bases unmatched: 7. Germline lookup yields CDR1 DFQATT and CDR2 SNEGSKA (reference sequence). The CDR3 spans 14 residues. CDR3 coding DNA: TGCAGTGCTATCCCCTCGGGGGGGGAAGAGACCCAGTACGTC. It specifies CSAIPSGGEETQYV.

This clonotype was detected once. The chain employs TRBV19 and TRBJ2-7; 12 bases match TRBD2. J gave up 4 bases and V 5 bases, and 12 bases lay outside the gene matches. Germline V gives CDR1 LNHDA, CDR2 SQIVND (reference sequence). The CDR3 has 17 residues. The CDR3 DNA sequence: TGTGCCAGTAGTGCCTCCCTAGCGGGAGGGCCCGGGTACGAGCAGTACTTC. It is translated as CASSASLAGGPGYEQYF.

This clonotype was picked up many times. The genes are TRBV10-3 and TRBJ2-7; TRBD2 is a possible D gene (5 bases). Per the germline V gene, CDR1 is ENHRY and CDR2 is SYGVKD. CDR3 length: 13 amino acids. The V end was cut by 0 bases, the J end by 4 bases, with 7 bases between. The DNA of the CDR3 is TGTGCCATCAGTGAGTCGCGGGTATACGAGCAGTACTTC. This sequence encodes CAISESRVYEQYF.

The chain is built from TRBV7-9 and TRBJ2-5, with 9 bases fitting TRBD1. V shed 3 bases and J 1 base; nucleotides not matched to a gene: 15. The CDR3 covers 19 residues. The germline V gene has CDR1 SEHNR and CDR2 FQNEAQ (reference sequence). As DNA, the CDR3 is TGTGCCAGCAGCTTGGGTTTTTTGCGCGACAGGGGGAGCCAAGAGACCCAGTACTTC. It encodes CASSLGFLRDRGSQETQYF.

The sample holds a few counts of this clonotype. The rearrangement links TRBV19 to TRBJ2-5; D is possibly TRBD2 (7 bases). V was cut by 3 bases and J by 4 bases, with 12 bases left in between. The V gene's germline CDR1 is LNHDA and CDR2 SQIVND (reference sequence). CDR3 length: 14 residues. CDR3 sequence reads: CASSIGGLGETQYF. Written as DNA, the CDR3 is TGTGCCAGTAGTATCGGGGGGCTCGGAGAGACCCAGTACTTC. Using reference TRBV19 and TRBJ2-5 for the parts outside the CDR3, the full variable domain is DGGITQSPKYLFRKEGQNVTLSCEQNLNHDAMYWYRQDPGQGLRLIYYSQIVNDFQKGDIAEGYSVSREKKESFPLTVTSAQKNPTAFYLCASSIGGLGETQYFGPGTRLLVL.

The gene calls are TRBV10-3 and TRBJ1-2; 8 positions agree with TRBD1. V was clipped by 8 bases and J by 2 bases; unmatched bases: 7. Germline assignment: CDR1 ENHRY and CDR2 SYGVKD. This CDR3 region has 14 residues. CDR3 coding DNA: TGTGCCATCCACCCGGGACAGGAGAACTATGGCTACACCTTC. It specifies CAIHPGQENYGYTF.